This T cell receptor beta chain originates from a study of cytomegalovirus exposure and HLA in healthy donors. Whole-study results and caveats: TRBV6-2, TRBV6-3 and other indistinguishable V segments were excluded. Both high specificity and high sensitivity reportedly marked the classifier's diagnosis of cytomegalovirus status. In vitro work confirmed that three CMV-associated chains recognize CMV antigens. The study flagged about 150 TCR beta chains as cytomegalovirus-associated.

Comment on this clone: The antigen remains unidentified.

CDR1 SNHLY and CDR2 FYNNEI come from the germline V gene. The CDR3 has 15 amino acids. V lost 5 bases and J lost 5, with 15 bases in between. PCR was performed using 60 Vbeta and 13 Jbeta primers. Produced via immunoSEQ multiplex PCR; TCRdb's table is partial and in-frame only. This table has over 50,000 clones, 55% to 75% appearing once. The sequenced material came from PBMCs. The gene calls are TRBV2 and TRBJ1-4; the D gene is possibly TRBD1 (5 bases). The TCR comes from a man aged 40-49 years in good health and CMV-seropositive. CDR3 in amino acids: CASSRRGPENEKLFF. DNA of the CDR3: TGTGCCAGCAGTAGGAGGGGCCCCGAGAATGAAAAACTGTTTTTT.